This is a list of T cell receptor beta chains from one sample in a study of beta chain features in type 1 diabetes. Only in-frame clones appear in the TCRdb table, and some are missing; sequencing was by immunoSEQ multiplex PCR. The profile shows about 900,000 clones, 15% to 20% of them singletons. Sequences were obtained from naive CD4+ T cells from blood. The receptor set was obtained from a woman younger than 35 in good health. The CDR3 runs from the conserved cysteine through the conserved F or W. The D gene is left open where the match is weak. The size of a clone is reported for some rows only, either as once, few or many, or as a class for expanded clones.

>.|TRBV4-2|.|15|TRBJ2-2
CASSQPGEWTGELFF
TGTGCCAGCAGCCAACCTGGGGAGTGGACCGGGGAGCTGTTTTTT
>.|TRBV10-3|TRBD1|13|TRBJ1-1
CALRSGTGTEAFF
TGTGCCCTCCGCTCTGGGACAGGGACTGAAGCTTTCTTT
>few|TRBV5-1|TRBD1|16|TRBJ1-2
CASSRDRGRNTNGYTF
TGCGCCAGCAGTCGGGACAGGGGGCGCAATACCAATGGCTACACCTTC
>.|TRBV6-5|TRBD1|14|TRBJ1-5
CASSSRGLNQPQHF
TGTGCCAGCAGTTCCAGGGGGCTTAATCAGCCCCAGCATTTT
>few|TRBV29-1|.|14|TRBJ2-1
CSVRRSGDHNEQFF
TGCAGCGTTCGTCGCTCAGGTGACCACAATGAGCAGTTCTTC
>few|TRBV9|TRBD1|15|TRBJ1-1
CASSGSTGGRPEAFF
TGTGCCAGCAGCGGGTCGACAGGGGGCCGCCCTGAAGCTTTCTTT
>few|TRBV7-3|.|15|TRBJ2-1
CASSSHEGGYNEQFF
TGTGCCAGCAGCTCCCATGAGGGAGGTTACAATGAGCAGTTCTTC
>.|TRBV2|TRBD2|15|TRBJ2-1
CASTPTSGIYNEQFF
TGTGCCAGCACCCCGACTAGCGGGATATACAATGAGCAGTTCTTC
>.|TRBV15|.|16|TRBJ2-3
CATSRDKGLGTDTQYF
TGTGCCACCAGCAGAGATAAGGGGCTGGGGACAGATACGCAGTATTTT
>.|TRBV5-1|.|15|TRBJ2-1
CASSLGGNAYNEQFF
TGCGCCAGCAGCTTGGGGGGTAACGCCTACAATGAGCAGTTCTTC
>.|TRBV19|TRBD1|14|TRBJ2-5
CASSIAGGRETQYF
TGTGCCAGTAGTATCGCAGGGGGCCGAGAGACCCAGTACTTC
>few|TRBV10-3|.|13|TRBJ2-2
CAIGELDTGELFF
TGTGCCATCGGGGAACTAGACACCGGGGAGCTGTTTTTT
>few|TRBV7-3|TRBD1|17|TRBJ2-6
CASSLGLRGPGANVLTF
TGTGCCAGCAGCCTAGGATTGAGGGGGCCTGGGGCCAACGTCCTGACTTTC
>.|TRBV16|.|15|TRBJ2-2
CASSQFFQGTGELFF
TGTGCCAGCAGCCAATTTTTTCAGGGCACCGGGGAGCTGTTTTTT